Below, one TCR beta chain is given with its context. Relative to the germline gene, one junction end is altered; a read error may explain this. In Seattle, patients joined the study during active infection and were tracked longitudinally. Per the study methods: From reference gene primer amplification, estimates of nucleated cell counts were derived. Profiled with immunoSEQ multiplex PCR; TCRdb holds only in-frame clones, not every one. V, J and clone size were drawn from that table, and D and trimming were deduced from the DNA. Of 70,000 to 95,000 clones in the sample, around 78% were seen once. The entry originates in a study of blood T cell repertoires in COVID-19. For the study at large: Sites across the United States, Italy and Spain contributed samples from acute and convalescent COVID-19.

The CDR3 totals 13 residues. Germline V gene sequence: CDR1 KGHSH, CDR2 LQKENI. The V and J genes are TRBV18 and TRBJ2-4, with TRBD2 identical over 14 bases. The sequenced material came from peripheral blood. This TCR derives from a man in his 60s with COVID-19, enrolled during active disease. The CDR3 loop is CACSGTSGSIQYF. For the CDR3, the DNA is TGTGCCTGCTCCGGGACTAGCGGGAGCATTCAGTACTTC.